This T cell receptor beta chain is drawn from a study of blood T cell repertoires in COVID-19. Germline V gives CDR1 GTSNPN, CDR2 SVGIG (reference sequence). The CDR3 loop spans 14 amino acids. J lost 1 base, V lost 3 bases, and 3 bases had no gene match. Assay: immunoSEQ multiplex PCR; the TCRdb copy retains only in-frame clones and omits some. This sample has tens of thousands of clones; roughly 87% occur once, and the top ten carry approximately 5.1%. The clonotype comes from a man at least 80 years old in a cohort sampled during active COVID-19. The V gene is TRBV30, the J gene TRBJ1-2; 9 nucleotides agree with TRBD1. The sample comprised peripheral blood. Here the CDR3 reads CAWRGTGNNYGYTF. The CDR3 coding sequence is TGTGCCTGGAGAGGGACAGGGAATAACTATGGCTACACCTTC. Drawing the rest from reference TRBV30 and TRBJ1-2, the complete variable domain is SQTIHQWPATLVQPVGSPLSLECTVEGTSNPNLYWYRQAAGRGLQLLFYSVGIGQISSEVPQNLSASRPQDRQFILSSKKLLLSDSGFYLCAWRGTGNNYGYTFGSGTRLTVV.